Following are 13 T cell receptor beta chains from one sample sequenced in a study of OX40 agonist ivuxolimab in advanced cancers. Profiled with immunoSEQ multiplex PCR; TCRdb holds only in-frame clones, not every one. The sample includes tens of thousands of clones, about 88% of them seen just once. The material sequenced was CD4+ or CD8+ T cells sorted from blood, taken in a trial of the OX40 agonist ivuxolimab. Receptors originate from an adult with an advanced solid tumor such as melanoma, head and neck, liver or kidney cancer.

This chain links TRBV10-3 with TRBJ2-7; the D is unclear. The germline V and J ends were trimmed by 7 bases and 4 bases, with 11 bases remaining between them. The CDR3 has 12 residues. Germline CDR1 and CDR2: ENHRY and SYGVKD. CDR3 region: CAITPGGYEQYF. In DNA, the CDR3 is TGTGCCATCACCCCCGGTGGTTACGAGCAGTACTTC.

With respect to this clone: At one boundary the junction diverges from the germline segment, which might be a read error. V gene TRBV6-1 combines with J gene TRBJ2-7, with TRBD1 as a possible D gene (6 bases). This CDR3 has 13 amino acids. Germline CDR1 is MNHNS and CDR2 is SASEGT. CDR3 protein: CASSLGTLEALDF. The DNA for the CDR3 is TGTGCCAGCAGTCTCGGGACACTGGAGGCCCTTGACTTC.

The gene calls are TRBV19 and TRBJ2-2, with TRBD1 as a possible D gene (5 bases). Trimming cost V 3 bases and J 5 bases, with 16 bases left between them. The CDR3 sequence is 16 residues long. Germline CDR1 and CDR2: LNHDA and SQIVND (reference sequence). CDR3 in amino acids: CASSIISGAKTGELFF. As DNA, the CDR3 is TGTGCCAGTAGTATTATATCTGGGGCAAAAACCGGGGAGCTGTTTTTT.

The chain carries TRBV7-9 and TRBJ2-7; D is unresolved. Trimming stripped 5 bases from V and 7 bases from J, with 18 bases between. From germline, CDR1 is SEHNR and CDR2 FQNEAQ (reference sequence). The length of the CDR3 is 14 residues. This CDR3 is CASSPVGVNWEQYF. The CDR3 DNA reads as TGTGCCAGCAGCCCGGTTGGGGTAAATTGGGAGCAGTACTTC.

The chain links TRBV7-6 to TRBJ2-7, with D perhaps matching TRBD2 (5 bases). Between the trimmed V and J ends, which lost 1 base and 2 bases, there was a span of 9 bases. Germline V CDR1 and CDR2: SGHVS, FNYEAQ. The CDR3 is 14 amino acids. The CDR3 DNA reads TGTGCCAGCAGCTTAGACCCGGGGACCTACGAGCAGTACTTC. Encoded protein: CASSLDPGTYEQYF.

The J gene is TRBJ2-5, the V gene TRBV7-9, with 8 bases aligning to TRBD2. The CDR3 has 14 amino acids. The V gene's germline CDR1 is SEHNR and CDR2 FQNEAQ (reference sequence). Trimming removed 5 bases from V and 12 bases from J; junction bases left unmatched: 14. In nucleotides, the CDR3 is TGTGCCAGCAGCGAGACAATAGCGGGGTCCCCTAAGTACTTC. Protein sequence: CASSETIAGSPKYF.

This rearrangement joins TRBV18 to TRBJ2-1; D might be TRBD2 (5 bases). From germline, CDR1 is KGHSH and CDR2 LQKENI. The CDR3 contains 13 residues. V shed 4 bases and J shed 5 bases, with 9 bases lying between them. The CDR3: CASSLAGNNEQFF. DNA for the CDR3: TGTGCCAGCTCACTAGCCGGGAACAATGAGCAGTTCTTC.

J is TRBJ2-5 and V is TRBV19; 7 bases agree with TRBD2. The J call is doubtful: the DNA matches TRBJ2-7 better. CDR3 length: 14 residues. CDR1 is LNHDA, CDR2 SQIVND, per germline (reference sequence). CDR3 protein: CASSLAATSYEQYF. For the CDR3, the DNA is TGTGCCAGTAGTCTAGCGGCCACATCCTACGAGCAGTACTTC.

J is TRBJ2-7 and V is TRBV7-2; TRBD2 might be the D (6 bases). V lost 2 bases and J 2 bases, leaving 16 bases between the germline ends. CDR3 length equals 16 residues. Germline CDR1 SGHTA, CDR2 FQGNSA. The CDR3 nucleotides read TGTGCCAGCAGCTTATCACGATTTGGGGGGACCTACGAGCAGTACTTC. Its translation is CASSLSRFGGTYEQYF.

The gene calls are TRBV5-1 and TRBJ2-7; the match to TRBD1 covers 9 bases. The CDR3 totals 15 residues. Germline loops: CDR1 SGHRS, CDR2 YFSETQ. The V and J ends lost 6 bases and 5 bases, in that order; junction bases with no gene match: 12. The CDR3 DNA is TGCGCCAGCACCACTCTGGGACAGGGCGTCGACGAGCAGTACTTC. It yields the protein CASTTLGQGVDEQYF.

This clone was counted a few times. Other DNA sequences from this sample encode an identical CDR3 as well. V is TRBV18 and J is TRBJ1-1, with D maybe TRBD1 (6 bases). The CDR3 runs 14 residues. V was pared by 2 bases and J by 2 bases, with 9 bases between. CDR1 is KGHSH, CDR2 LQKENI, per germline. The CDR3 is CASSPGQSNTEAFF. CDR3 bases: TGTGCCAGCTCACCAGGACAGAGTAACACTGAAGCTTTCTTT.

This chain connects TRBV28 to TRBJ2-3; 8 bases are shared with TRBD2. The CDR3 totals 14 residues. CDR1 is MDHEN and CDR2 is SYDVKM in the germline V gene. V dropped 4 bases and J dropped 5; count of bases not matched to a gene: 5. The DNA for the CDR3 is TGTGCCAGCAGTTCGGCAGCGGGAGAAGATACGCAGTATTTT. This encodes CASSSAAGEDTQYF.

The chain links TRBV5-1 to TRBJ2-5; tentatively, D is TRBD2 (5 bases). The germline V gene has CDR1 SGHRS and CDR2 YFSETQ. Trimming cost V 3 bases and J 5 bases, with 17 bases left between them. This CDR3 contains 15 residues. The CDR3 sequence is CASSWGERAVETQYF. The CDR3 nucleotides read TGCGCCAGCAGCTGGGGAGAGAGGGCAGTGGAGACCCAGTACTTC. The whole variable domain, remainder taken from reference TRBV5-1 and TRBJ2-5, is KAGVTQTPRYLIKTRGQQVTLSCSPISGHRSVSWYQQTPGQGLQFLFEYFSETQRNKGNFPGRFSGRQFSNSRSEMNVSTLELGDSALYLCASSWGERAVETQYFGPGTRLLVL.